This passage covers 19 T cell receptor beta chains from one sample sequenced in a study of T cell responses to AZD1222 COVID-19 vaccine. Profiling relied on immunoSEQ multiplex PCR, and the TCRdb table lists in-frame clones only, not all of them. The sample lists roughly 160,000 clones, more than 80% occurring once. Sequencing used peripheral blood, obtained on day 0 of AZD1222 vaccination. The source is an adult in good health.

This chain uses TRBV2 with TRBJ2-1; the match to TRBD2 covers 8 bases. This CDR3 is built from 12 residues. Germline lookup yields CDR1 SNHLY and CDR2 FYNNEI. V trimming: 5 bases; J trimming: 15 bases; junction bases outside the gene matches: 9. The CDR3 nucleotides read TGTGCCAGCAGTAGGAGCGGGGGCCTACCGTTCTTC. It is translated as CASSRSGGLPFF.

The V gene is TRBV12-5, the J gene TRBJ2-7; no firm D call. Trimming shortened V by 3 bases and J by 3 bases, and 6 bases separated the two germline ends. The CDR3 totals 12 residues. CDR1 and CDR2 (germline): LGHNT, FRNRAP. The CDR3 DNA reads TGTGCTAGTGGTTTTCGCGTCTACGAGCAGTACGTC. It translates to CASGFRVYEQYV.

The CDR3 loop reads CASSLRGTASNSPLHF. CDR3 DNA sequence: TGTGCCAGCAGCTTAAGGGGGACAGCTTCTAATTCACCCCTCCACTTT. The gene calls are TRBV7-2 and TRBJ1-6; 7 bases are shared with TRBD1. This CDR3 contains 16 residues. The ends lost 2 bases at V and 6 bases at J; junction bases unmatched: 7. Germline CDR1 reads SGHTA; CDR2 reads FQGNSA.

CDR3 sequence: CAITRTGNLNTEAFF. Written as DNA, the CDR3 is TGTGCCATCACCAGGACAGGGAACCTGAACACTGAAGCTTTCTTT. This chain joins TRBV10-3 and TRBJ1-1; 8 bases are a match to TRBD1. With 7 bases clipped from V and 0 bases from J, the junction kept 7 bases outside the gene matches. Germline assignment: CDR1 ENHRY and CDR2 SYGVKD. The CDR3 contains 15 residues.

This clone was recorded once. The rearrangement links TRBV29-1 to TRBJ2-7, with D hard to call. V was pared by 3 bases and J by 4 bases, with 7 bases between. Germline assignment: CDR1 SQVTM and CDR2 ANQGSEA. CDR3 length: 11 amino acids. CDR3: CSVETDYEQYF. The DNA for the CDR3 is TGCAGCGTTGAGACGGATTACGAGCAGTACTTC.

The gene calls are TRBV2 and TRBJ1-1; 8 bases are a match to TRBD1. The length of the CDR3 is 13 residues. V was pared by 4 bases and J by 6 bases, with 4 bases of the junction left unmatched. The germline gives CDR1 SNHLY, CDR2 FYNNEI. CDR3 sequence reads: CASSVMTGAEAFF. CDR3 DNA sequence: TGTGCCAGCAGTGTAATGACAGGGGCTGAAGCTTTCTTT. The whole variable domain, filled in from reference TRBV2 and TRBJ1-1, reads EPEVTQTPSHQVTQMGQEVILRCVPISNHLYFYWYRQILGQKVEFLVSFYNNEISEKSEIFDDQFSVERPDGSNFTLKIRSTKLEDSAMYFCASSVMTGAEAFFGQGTRLTVV.

This clone is a singleton in its sample. Other nucleotide sequences from this sample produce the same CDR3. The CDR3 spells CASSLSGELFF. CDR3 in DNA: TGTGCCAGCAGCTTATCCGGGGAGCTGTTTTTT. The chain employs TRBV7-9 and TRBJ2-2; D gene ambiguous. Looked up from germline, CDR1 is SEHNR and CDR2 is FQNEAQ (reference sequence). Trimming took off 2 bases at V and 6 bases at J, with 1 base between the two ends. There are 11 residues in the CDR3.

This clone was detected a few times. The chain combines TRBV2 with TRBJ2-7, with 8 bases identical to TRBD2. Trimming at V came to 10 bases and at J to 0 bases, leaving 5 bases not matched to a gene. The length of the CDR3 is 13 residues. Germline V gene data show CDR1 as SNHLY and CDR2 as FYNNEI. In DNA form, the CDR3 reads TGTGCCACCACGGGACTAGACTCCTACGAGCAGTACGTC. Its protein product is CATTGLDSYEQYV.

The V gene is TRBV9, the J gene TRBJ1-6; perhaps TRBD1 as D (6 bases). Trimming took 0 bases from V and 5 from J, leaving 9 bases between them. CDR3 size: 15 residues. Germline V CDR1 and CDR2: SGDLS, YYNGEE. The CDR3 nucleotides read TGTGCCAGCAGCGTAGAGGACAGTAATAATTCACCCCTCCACTTT. This translates into CASSVEDSNNSPLHF.

The rearrangement links TRBV6-5 to TRBJ1-2; tentatively, D is TRBD1 (6 bases). This CDR3 contains 13 residues. V gave up 6 bases and J gave up 8 bases, with 16 bases separating them. Germline V gene data show CDR1 as MNHEY and CDR2 as SVGAGI. CDR3 in DNA: TGTGCCAGCAGCGCAGGGGTTTCGGGCGGCTACACCTTC. Its protein is CASSAGVSGGYTF.

This chain uses TRBV19 with TRBJ1-2, with D possibly matching TRBD1 (5 bases). Germline V gives CDR1 LNHDA, CDR2 SQIVND (reference sequence). With 3 bases removed from V and 2 bases from J, the gap between germline ends came to 22 bases. This CDR3 spans 18 amino acids. This CDR3 reads CASSILDIQLVGNYGYTF. CDR3 nucleotides: TGTGCCAGTAGTATTTTGGACATTCAGCTTGTCGGGAACTATGGCTACACCTTC.

V gene TRBV13 combines with J gene TRBJ2-2; possibly TRBD1 or TRBD2 for D (5 bases each). V lost 4 bases to trimming and J lost 7 bases, with 16 bases between them. There are 15 residues in the CDR3. Germline lookup yields CDR1 PRHDT and CDR2 FYEKMQ (reference sequence). In nucleotides, the CDR3 is TGTGCCAGCAGCTCGAACATCGGTGGGGGCGGGGAGCTGTTTTTT. Its translation is CASSSNIGGGGELFF. The full variable domain, in which reference TRBV13 and TRBJ2-2 provide the parts outside the CDR3, is AAGVIQSPRHLIKEKRETATLKCYPIPRHDTVYWYQQGPGQDPQFLISFYEKMQSDKGSIPDRFSAQQFSDYHSELNMSSLELGDSALYFCASSSNIGGGGELFFGEGSRLTVL.

CDR3 residues: CASSARGRVETQYF. The CDR3 coding sequence is TGTGCCAGTTCTGCGCGGGGACGAGTAGAGACCCAGTACTTC. The chain employs TRBV19 and TRBJ2-5; maybe TRBD2 (6 bases). Trimming took off 8 bases at V and 4 bases at J, with 17 bases between the two ends. Germline assignment: CDR1 LNHDA and CDR2 SQIVND (reference sequence). CDR3 length: 14 amino acids.

The V gene is TRBV9, the J gene TRBJ2-7, with no clear D. V was cut by 4 bases and J by 5 bases, with 10 bases left in between. Germline V CDR1 and CDR2: SGDLS, YYNGEE. There are 12 residues in the CDR3. The CDR3 spells CASSQDGHEQYF. CDR3 bases: TGTGCCAGCAGCCAAGACGGGCACGAGCAGTACTTC.

This chain's CDR3 is CASGEEGAFTGELFF. In DNA, the CDR3 is TGTGCCAGCGGGGAGGAGGGGGCGTTCACCGGGGAGCTGTTTTTT. The chain couples TRBV5-4 to TRBJ2-2, with a possible D match to TRBD1 (7 bases). Germline V lookup: CDR1 SGHNT, CDR2 YYREEE (reference sequence). This CDR3 has 15 amino acids. Trimming left V 7 bases short and J 4 bases short, with 17 bases between.

The chain uses TRBV18 and TRBJ2-3; D unresolved. The germline V gene encodes CDR1 KGHSH and CDR2 LQKENI. The germline V and J ends were trimmed by 3 bases and 6 bases, with 10 bases remaining between them. This CDR3 is 13 amino acids long. This CDR3 reads CASSPHVSDTQYF. CDR3 in DNA: TGTGCCAGCTCACCGCACGTGTCCGATACGCAGTATTTT.

This sequence joins TRBV11-2 and TRBJ2-7; D may be TRBD1 (6 bases). CDR3 length: 13 residues. The V and J ends lost 1 base and 4 bases respectively, with 8 bases between them. Germline values: CDR1 SGHAT, CDR2 FQNNGV. The CDR3 DNA is TGTGCCAGCAGCTTAGGGGGGCCTTACGAGCAGTACTTC. Amino acids: CASSLGGPYEQYF.

The gene calls are TRBV12-5 and TRBJ1-1, with D unclear. V dropped 0 bases and J dropped 0 bases, with 23 bases sitting between them. The CDR3 is 20 amino acids. Germline V CDR1 and CDR2: LGHNT, FRNRAP. CDR3 DNA sequence: TGTGCTAGTGGTTTGGTCGTATCAGATACCGAATTGAGGATGAACACTGAAGCTTTCTTT. Translated, it gives CASGLVVSDTELRMNTEAFF. The entire variable domain, with the rest obtained from reference TRBV12-5 and TRBJ1-1, is as follows: DARVTQTPRHKVTEMGQEVTMRCQPILGHNTVFWYRQTMMQGLELLAYFRNRAPLDDSGMPKDRFSAEMPDATLATLKIQPSEPRDSAVYFCASGLVVSDTELRMNTEAFFGQGTRLTVV.

V and J are TRBV3-1 (or the pseudogene TRBV3-2) and TRBJ2-2; possibly TRBD1 for D (6 bases). Germline-derived CDR1 and CDR2 are LGHDT and YNNKEL (reference sequence). The CDR3 is made up of 15 amino acids. Trimming removed 1 base at V and 5 bases at J, with 11 bases between. CDR3 in amino acids: CASSQGGLTTGELFF. The CDR3 nucleotides read TGTGCCAGCAGCCAAGGGGGGCTGACAACCGGGGAGCTGTTTTTT.